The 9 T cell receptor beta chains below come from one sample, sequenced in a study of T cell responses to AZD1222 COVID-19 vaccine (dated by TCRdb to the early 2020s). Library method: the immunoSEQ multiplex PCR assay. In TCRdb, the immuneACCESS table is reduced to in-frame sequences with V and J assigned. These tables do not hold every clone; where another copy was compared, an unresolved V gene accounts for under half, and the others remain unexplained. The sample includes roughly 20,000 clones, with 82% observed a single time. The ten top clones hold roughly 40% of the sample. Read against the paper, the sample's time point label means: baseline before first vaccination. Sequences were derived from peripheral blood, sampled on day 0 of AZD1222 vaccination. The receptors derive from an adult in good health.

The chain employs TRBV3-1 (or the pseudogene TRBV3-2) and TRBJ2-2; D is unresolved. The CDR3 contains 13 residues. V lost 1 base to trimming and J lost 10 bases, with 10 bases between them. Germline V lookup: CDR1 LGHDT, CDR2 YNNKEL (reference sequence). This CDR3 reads CASSQGLDEELFF. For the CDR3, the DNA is TGTGCCAGCAGCCAAGGACTGGACGAGGAGCTGTTTTTT.

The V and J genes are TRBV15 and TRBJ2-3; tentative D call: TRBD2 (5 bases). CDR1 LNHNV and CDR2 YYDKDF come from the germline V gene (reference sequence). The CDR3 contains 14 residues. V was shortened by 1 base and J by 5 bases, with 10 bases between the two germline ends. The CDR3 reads CATSRGRERDTQYF. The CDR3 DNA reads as TGTGCCACCAGCAGAGGTAGGGAGAGAGATACGCAGTATTTT. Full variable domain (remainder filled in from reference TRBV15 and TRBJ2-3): DAMVIQNPRYQVTQFGKPVTLSCSQTLNHNVMYWYQQKSSQAPKLLFHYYDKDFNNEADTPDNFQSRRPNTSFCFLDIRSPGLGDTAMYLCATSRGRERDTQYFGPGTRLTVL.

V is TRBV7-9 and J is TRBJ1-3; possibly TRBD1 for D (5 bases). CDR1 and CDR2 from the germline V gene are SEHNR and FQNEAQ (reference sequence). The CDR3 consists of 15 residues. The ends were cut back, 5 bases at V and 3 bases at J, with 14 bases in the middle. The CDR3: CASSPMGGNGNTIYF. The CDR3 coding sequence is TGTGCCAGCAGCCCGATGGGGGGTAATGGAAACACCATATATTTT. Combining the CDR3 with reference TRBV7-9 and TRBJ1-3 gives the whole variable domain DTGVSQNPRHKITKRGQNVTFRCDPISEHNRLYWYRQTLGQGPEFLTYFQNEAQLEKSRLLSDRFSAERPKGSFSTLEIQRTEQGDSAMYLCASSPMGGNGNTIYFGEGSWLTVV.

CDR3 protein: CASRKDRTYEQYF. The CDR3 nucleotides are TGTGCCAGCAGAAAGGACAGGACCTACGAGCAGTACTTC. This chain connects TRBV6-5 to TRBJ2-7; 7 bases line up with TRBD1. Germline V CDR1 and CDR2: MNHEY, SVGAGI. Trimming at V came to 6 bases and at J to 2 bases, leaving 4 bases not matched to a gene. The CDR3 runs to 13 residues.

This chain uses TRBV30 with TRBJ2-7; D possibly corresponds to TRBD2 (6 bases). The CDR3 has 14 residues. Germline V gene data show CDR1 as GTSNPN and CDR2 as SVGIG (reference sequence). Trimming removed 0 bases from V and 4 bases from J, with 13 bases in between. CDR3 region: CAWSVGGGGYEQYF. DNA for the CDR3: TGTGCCTGGAGTGTGGGGGGTGGAGGATACGAGCAGTACTTC.

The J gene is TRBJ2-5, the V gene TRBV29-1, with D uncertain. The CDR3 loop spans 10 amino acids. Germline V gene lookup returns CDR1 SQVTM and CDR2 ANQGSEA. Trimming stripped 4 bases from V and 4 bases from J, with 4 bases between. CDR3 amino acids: CSVGRETQYF. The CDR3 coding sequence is TGCAGCGTTGGAAGAGAGACCCAGTACTTC.

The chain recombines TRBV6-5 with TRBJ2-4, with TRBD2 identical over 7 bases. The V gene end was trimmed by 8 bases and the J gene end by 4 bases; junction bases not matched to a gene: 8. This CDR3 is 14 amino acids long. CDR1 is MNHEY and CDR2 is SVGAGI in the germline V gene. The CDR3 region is CASALGGGKNIQYF. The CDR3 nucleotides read TGTGCCAGCGCTCTCGGCGGGGGTAAAAACATTCAGTACTTC.

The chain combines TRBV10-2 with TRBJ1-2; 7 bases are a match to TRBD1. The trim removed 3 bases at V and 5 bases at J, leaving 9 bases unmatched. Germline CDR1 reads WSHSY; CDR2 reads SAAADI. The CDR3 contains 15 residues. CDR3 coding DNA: TGCGCCAGCAGTGACCCGACAGGGATAGGATATGGCTACACCTTC. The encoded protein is CASSDPTGIGYGYTF.

CDR3 bases: TGTGCCAGCTCACCACTAGCGACCTACAATGAGCAGTTCTTC. Protein product: CASSPLATYNEQFF. The J gene is TRBJ2-1, the V gene TRBV18; the D gene is possibly TRBD2 (5 bases). The CDR3 length is 14 residues. The V and J ends lost 1 base and 2 bases respectively, with 6 bases between them. Germline loops: CDR1 KGHSH, CDR2 LQKENI.